The 5 T cell receptor beta chains below come from one sample, sequenced in a study of cytomegalovirus exposure and HLA in healthy donors. 60 Vbeta and 13 Jbeta primers were used in PCR. Sequencing was performed with immunoSEQ multiplex PCR; in TCRdb, only in-frame clones are kept and a portion is missing. The repertoire consists of 150,000 to 200,000 clones, with approximately 65% occurring once and the leading ten covering about 2.9%. The sequenced material came from PBMCs. All receptors derive from a man in his forties or fifties in good health and CMV-seronegative.

J is TRBJ2-7 and V is TRBV29-1; 8 nucleotides line up with TRBD1. The ends lost 7 bases at V and 0 bases at J; junction bases unmatched: 8. Germline CDR1 is SQVTM and CDR2 is ANQGSEA. There are 14 residues in the CDR3. The CDR3, as DNA: TGCAGCGCTTATGACAGGGGAAGCTCCTACGAGCAGTACTTC. Protein: CSAYDRGSSYEQYF.

A remark on this clone: Other DNA sequences in the same sample also yield this CDR3. This chain links TRBV28 with TRBJ1-1; D remains unclear. Per the germline V gene, CDR1 is MDHEN and CDR2 is SYDVKM. The CDR3 sequence is 12 residues long. The germline V and J ends were trimmed by 4 bases and 0 bases, with 3 bases remaining between them. This CDR3 is CASSSMNTEAFF. CDR3 DNA sequence: TGTGCCAGCAGTTCTATGAACACTGAAGCTTTCTTT.

This clone was counted a few times. The chain links TRBV6-4 to TRBJ2-1, with D unclear. In germline, CDR1 is MRHNA, CDR2 SNTAGT. V was shortened by 0 bases and J by 7 bases, with 4 bases between the two germline ends. CDR3 length: 12 amino acids. The CDR3 sequence: CASSDSRNEQFF. The DNA for the CDR3 is TGTGCCAGCAGTGACTCGAGAAATGAGCAGTTCTTC.

The chain uses TRBV28 and TRBJ1-5, with a weak D call TRBD1 (6 bases). The germline V and J ends were trimmed by 9 bases and 0 bases, with 15 bases remaining between them. Germline V gene data show CDR1 as MDHEN and CDR2 as SYDVKM. This CDR3 contains 15 residues. CDR3 sequence: CASRTADNSNQPQHF. DNA of the CDR3: TGTGCCAGTAGGACAGCTGACAATAGCAATCAGCCCCAGCATTTT. Combining the CDR3 with reference TRBV28 and TRBJ1-5 gives the whole variable domain DVKVTQSSRYLVKRTGEKVFLECVQDMDHENMFWYRQDPGLGLRLIYFSYDVKMKEKGDIPEGYSVSREKKERFSLILESASTNQTSMYLCASRTADNSNQPQHFGDGTRLSIL.

This clone was recorded only once. The V and J genes are TRBV30 and TRBJ2-7; the match to TRBD1 covers 7 bases. Germline V gene sequence: CDR1 GTSNPN, CDR2 SVGIG (reference sequence). V shed 0 bases and J 3 bases; nucleotides not matched to a gene: 8. The CDR3 extends over 15 amino acids. The CDR3 reads CAWSVPVRGFYEQYF. CDR3 coding DNA: TGTGCCTGGAGTGTACCTGTCAGGGGGTTCTACGAGCAGTACTTC.